This entry lists 21 T cell receptor beta chains sequenced from one sample in a study of blood T cell repertoires in COVID-19. Only in-frame clones appear in the TCRdb table, and some are missing; sequencing was by immunoSEQ multiplex PCR. The table lists some 150,000 clones, nearly 85% of them singletons. Sequenced: peripheral blood. The receptors stem from a human donor in a cohort sampled during active COVID-19.

The chain links TRBV3-1 (or the pseudogene TRBV3-2) to TRBJ1-4, with D hard to call. Germline CDR1 reads LGHDT; CDR2 reads YNNKEL (reference sequence). Deletions cut 3 bases from V and 5 bases from J, with 10 bases between. This CDR3 spans 14 amino acids. CDR3 sequence reads: CASSHEAINEKLFF. In DNA, the CDR3 is TGTGCCAGCAGCCATGAAGCGATCAATGAAAAACTGTTTTTT.

The chain recombines TRBV5-1 with TRBJ1-1; D remains ambiguous. CDR3 length: 15 residues. The germline V and J ends were trimmed by 1 base and 4 bases, with 14 bases remaining between them. CDR1 and CDR2 from the germline V gene are SGHRS and YFSETQ. The CDR3: CASSLSTAGITEAFF. For the CDR3, the DNA is TGCGCCAGCAGCTTGAGTACGGCAGGAATCACTGAAGCTTTCTTT. Together with reference TRBV5-1 and TRBJ1-1, the CDR3 gives the full variable domain: KAGVTQTPRYLIKTRGQQVTLSCSPISGHRSVSWYQQTPGQGLQFLFEYFSETQRNKGNFPGRFSGRQFSNSRSEMNVSTLELGDSALYLCASSLSTAGITEAFFGQGTRLTVV.

The chain carries TRBV18 and TRBJ2-5, with D possibly matching TRBD1 (6 bases). The V end lost 3 bases, the J end lost 5 bases, and 13 bases lay between the germline ends. The germline gives CDR1 KGHSH, CDR2 LQKENI. This CDR3 has 14 amino acids. DNA for the CDR3: TGTGCCAGCTCACCGGCAGGGGTGGAGGAGACCCAGTACTTC. It is translated as CASSPAGVEETQYF.

V and J are TRBV29-1 and TRBJ2-7; the D gene is possibly TRBD2 (6 bases). The CDR3 contains 13 residues. Germline-derived CDR1 and CDR2 are SQVTM and ANQGSEA. Trimming removed 3 bases at V and 3 bases at J, with 12 bases between. CDR3 nucleotides: TGCAGCGTTGAGGACGGGGGAGGCTACGAGCAGTACTTC. It translates to CSVEDGGGYEQYF.

This clone showed up just a few times. This chain connects TRBV18 to TRBJ1-1, with 7 bases matching TRBD1. Germline-derived CDR1 and CDR2 are KGHSH and LQKENI. This CDR3 region has 14 residues. The trim removed 9 bases at V and 0 bases at J, leaving 7 bases unmatched. The CDR3 region is CASAPQGLNTEAFF. In nucleotides, the CDR3 is TGTGCCAGTGCACCACAGGGGTTGAACACTGAAGCTTTCTTT.

This clone was found a few times. The chain is built from TRBV5-6 and TRBJ1-4; D perhaps matches TRBD1 (5 bases). The V gene's germline CDR1 is SGHDT and CDR2 YYEEEE. This CDR3 contains 15 residues. Trimming removed 4 bases from V and 8 bases from J, with 18 bases in between. CDR3 residues: CASSPRGRAGEKLFF. CDR3 DNA sequence: TGTGCCAGCAGCCCGCGGGGCAGGGCAGGGGAAAAACTGTTTTTT.

The chain recombines TRBV7-2 with TRBJ1-2; D gene uncertain. V dropped 4 bases and J dropped 8 bases, with 8 bases sitting between them. CDR3 length: 11 amino acids. Germline CDR1 reads SGHTA; CDR2 reads FQGNSA. CDR3 nucleotides: TGTGCCAGCAGCTCAATCCGGGGCTACACCTTC. Its protein product is CASSSIRGYTF. Looking up the rest from reference TRBV7-2 and TRBJ1-2 gives the full variable domain: GAGVSQSPSNKVTEKGKDVELRCDPISGHTALYWYRQSLGQGLEFLIYFQGNSAPDKSGLPSDRFSAERTGGSVSTLTIQRTQQEDSAVYLCASSSIRGYTFGSGTRLTVV.

This clone was seen a few times. The chain employs TRBV9 and TRBJ2-3; D might be TRBD1 (6 bases). Trimming stripped 3 bases from V and 0 bases from J, with 11 bases between. CDR1 and CDR2 from the germline V gene are SGDLS and YYNGEE. CDR3 length: 15 amino acids. Here the CDR3 DNA reads TGTGCCAGCAGCGAAGTGGACAGTAGCACAGATACGCAGTATTTT. This encodes CASSEVDSSTDTQYF.

This clone was seen repeatedly, ten times or more. The V gene is TRBV7-9, the J gene TRBJ2-2; 8 bases match TRBD2. Per the germline V gene, CDR1 is SEHNR and CDR2 is FQNEAQ (reference sequence). CDR3 size: 14 residues. Germline trimming cut 4 bases from V and 4 bases from J; bases unmatched to any gene: 2. The CDR3 coding sequence is TGTGCCAGCAGCTCCGGGGGGGGCACCGGGGAGCTGTTTTTT. This codes for CASSSGGGTGELFF.

The rearrangement links TRBV18 to TRBJ1-1, with D unclear. CDR3 length: 14 residues. Trimming pared 0 bases from V and 10 bases from J, leaving 15 bases between. Per the germline V gene, CDR1 is KGHSH and CDR2 is LQKENI. The CDR3 region is CASSPPGRFGGAFF. The CDR3 nucleotides are TGTGCCAGCTCACCACCGGGCAGATTTGGTGGAGCTTTCTTT.

This chain joins TRBV19 and TRBJ1-2, with TRBD1 matching 7 bases. CDR1 and CDR2 (germline): LNHDA, SQIVND (reference sequence). The CDR3 sequence is 12 residues long. With V trimmed by 2 bases and J by 8 bases, 2 bases remained unmatched. In DNA form, the CDR3 reads TGTGCCAGTAGTATACAGGGGGACGGCTACACCTTC. It is translated as CASSIQGDGYTF. The complete variable domain, with remaining parts taken from reference TRBV19 and TRBJ1-2, reads DGGITQSPKYLFRKEGQNVTLSCEQNLNHDAMYWYRQDPGQGLRLIYYSQIVNDFQKGDIAEGYSVSREKKESFPLTVTSAQKNPTAFYLCASSIQGDGYTFGSGTRLTVV.

The V call is TRBV6-2 or TRBV6-3, the J call TRBJ2-7; a possible D gene is TRBD1 (5 bases). CDR1 is MNHEY, CDR2 SVGEGT, per germline. V was shortened by 2 bases and J by 2 bases, with 22 bases between the two germline ends. The CDR3 sequence is 18 residues long. CDR3 DNA sequence: TGTGCCAGCAGTTACACCCCGGCGACAGCCGGAACTACCTACGAGCAGTACGTC. Protein product: CASSYTPATAGTTYEQYV.

This clone has just one count. This chain joins TRBV25-1 and TRBJ2-1; 7 bases are shared with TRBD2. Germline CDR1 and CDR2: MGHDK and SYGVNS. The CDR3 runs 15 residues. Trimming took 1 base from V and 5 from J; bases not matched to a gene: 5. CDR3 DNA sequence: TGTGCCAGCAGTGAATTAAGCGGGGAGAACAATGAGCAGTTCTTC. Protein product: CASSELSGENNEQFF.

The J gene is TRBJ1-5, the V gene TRBV6-1; possibly TRBD1 for D (5 bases). The V gene lost 0 bases and the J gene lost 4 bases, with 7 bases spanning the gap. The CDR3 is 14 residues long. Looked up from germline, CDR1 is MNHNS and CDR2 is SASEGT. This CDR3 is CASSEASGNQPQHF. The DNA for the CDR3 is TGTGCCAGCAGTGAAGCATCAGGGAATCAGCCCCAGCATTTT.

As DNA, the CDR3 is TGTGCCAGCAGCTTAATAGGGGGCACTGAAGCTTTCTTT. Translation: CASSLIGGTEAFF. This chain connects TRBV11-2 to TRBJ1-1; weak D call: TRBD1 (6 bases). The ends were cut back, 2 bases at V and 4 bases at J, with 8 bases in the middle. This CDR3 is built from 13 residues. Germline-derived CDR1 and CDR2 are SGHAT and FQNNGV.

The chain recombines TRBV7-2 with TRBJ2-2; a weak D match, TRBD2 (6 bases). The V gene's germline CDR1 is SGHTA and CDR2 FQGNSA. Trimming shortened V by 5 bases and J by 6 bases, and 13 bases separated the two germline ends. CDR3 size: 14 residues. Here the CDR3 DNA reads TGTGCCAGCAGCAGGGACTCTTTCGCCGGGGAGCTGTTTTTT. Translating it yields CASSRDSFAGELFF.

V is TRBV18 and J is TRBJ1-5; D remains unclear. This CDR3 region has 14 residues. V lost 3 bases and J 2 bases, leaving 8 bases between the germline ends. CDR1 is KGHSH, CDR2 LQKENI, per germline. The CDR3 reads CASSPDGGNQPQHF. The CDR3 nucleotides are TGTGCCAGCTCACCCGACGGGGGCAATCAGCCCCAGCATTTT. Complete variable domain (other parts from reference TRBV18 and TRBJ1-5): NAGVMQNPRHLVRRRGQEARLRCSPMKGHSHVYWYRQLPEEGLKFMVYLQKENIIDESGMPKERFSAEFPKEGPSILRIQQVVRGDSAAYFCASSPDGGNQPQHFGDGTRLSIL.

The chain couples TRBV11-3 to TRBJ1-2; 7 nucleotides agree with TRBD1. Per the germline V gene, CDR1 is SGHNT and CDR2 is YENEEA. The CDR3 sequence is 13 residues long. The trim removed 6 bases at V and 4 bases at J, leaving 5 bases unmatched. CDR3 DNA sequence: TGTGCCAGCAGTCAGGGGGGCAGCTATGGCTACACCTTC. Its protein is CASSQGGSYGYTF.

The J gene is TRBJ2-3, the V gene TRBV18; 11 nucleotides match TRBD2. With 0 bases clipped from V and 5 bases from J, the junction kept 1 base outside the gene matches. CDR1 KGHSH and CDR2 LQKENI come from the germline V gene. The CDR3 extends over 15 amino acids. The CDR3 protein is CASSPPTSGVDTQYF. In nucleotides, the CDR3 is TGTGCCAGCTCACCACCGACTAGCGGGGTAGATACGCAGTATTTT.

The V and J genes are TRBV18 and TRBJ2-7, with D possibly being TRBD2 (5 bases). Trimming left V 1 base short and J 7 bases short, with 11 bases between. The germline V gene has CDR1 KGHSH and CDR2 LQKENI. There are 13 residues in the CDR3. The chain's CDR3 is CASSPRESEEQYV. The CDR3 DNA is TGTGCCAGCTCACCACGGGAGTCAGAAGAGCAGTACGTC.

CDR3 in amino acids: CASSLASSYNEQFF. The CDR3, as DNA: TGTGCCAGCAGCTTGGCATCCTCCTACAATGAGCAGTTCTTC. The chain carries TRBV7-2 and TRBJ2-1; no reliable D call. This CDR3 comprises 14 residues. Trimming removed 3 bases from V and 0 bases from J, with 6 bases in between. Germline V gives CDR1 SGHTA, CDR2 FQGNSA.